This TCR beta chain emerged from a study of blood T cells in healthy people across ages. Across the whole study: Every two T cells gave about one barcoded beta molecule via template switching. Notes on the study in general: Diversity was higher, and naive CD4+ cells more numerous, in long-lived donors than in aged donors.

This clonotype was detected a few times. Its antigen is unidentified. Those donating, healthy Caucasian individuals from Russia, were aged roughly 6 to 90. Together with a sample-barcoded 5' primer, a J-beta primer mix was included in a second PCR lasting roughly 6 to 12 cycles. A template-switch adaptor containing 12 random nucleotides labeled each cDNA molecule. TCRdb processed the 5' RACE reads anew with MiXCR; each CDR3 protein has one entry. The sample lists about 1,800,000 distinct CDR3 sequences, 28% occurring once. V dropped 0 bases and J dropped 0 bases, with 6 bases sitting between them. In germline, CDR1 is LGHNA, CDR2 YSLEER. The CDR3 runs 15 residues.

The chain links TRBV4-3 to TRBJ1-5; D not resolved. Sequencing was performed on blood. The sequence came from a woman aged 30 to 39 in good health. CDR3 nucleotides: TGCGCCAGCAGCCAAGATCAATATAGCAATCAGCCCCAGCATTTT. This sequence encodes CASSQDQYSNQPQHF.